This T cell receptor beta chain was obtained from a study of cytomegalovirus exposure and HLA in healthy donors. General study points: Usually a TCR sequence was rare, but some public TCRs were found in many donors.

Germline CDR1 is SQVTM and CDR2 is ANQGSEA. Trimming pared 6 bases from V and 2 bases from J, leaving 16 bases between. The CDR3 contains 14 residues. For this clone: Its antigen is currently unknown.

This PCR relied on a set of 60 Vbeta primers and 13 Jbeta primers. Sequencing was performed with immunoSEQ multiplex PCR; in TCRdb, only in-frame clones are kept and a portion is missing. The data hold roughly 130,000 clones, with around 71% observed a single time. The origin of this receptor is a woman between 55 and 75 years old in good health and CMV-seropositive. The chain has TRBV29-1 and TRBJ1-2; D gene uncertain. The sample comprised PBMCs. The CDR3 spells CSVLYRRENYGYTF. The DNA of the CDR3 is TGCAGCGTCCTCTATAGGAGAGAAAACTATGGCTACACCTTC. The full variable domain, in which reference TRBV29-1 and TRBJ1-2 provide the parts outside the CDR3, is SAVISQKPSRDICQRGTSLTIQCQVDSQVTMMFWYRQQPGQSLTLIATANQGSEATYESGFVIDKFPISRPNLTFSTLTVSNMSPEDSSIYLCSVLYRRENYGYTFGSGTRLTVV.